One sample yielded the 22 T cell receptor beta chains listed below, sequenced in a study of PD-1 blockade in mismatch repair-deficient tumors. Here immunoSEQ multiplex PCR was the method, and the copy in TCRdb shows in-frame clones only, minus some. The table has tens of thousands of clones, around 84% seen once. The material sequenced was PBMCs, taken before pembrolizumab treatment. These receptor sequences come from an adult with mismatch repair-deficient cancer.

This clone was picked up one time. The chain recombines TRBV19 with TRBJ2-1, with D possibly matching TRBD1 (7 bases). Trimming took 5 bases from V and 0 from J, leaving 11 bases between them. CDR3 length equals 15 residues. From germline, CDR1 is LNHDA and CDR2 SQIVND (reference sequence). CDR3 nucleotide sequence: TGTGCCAGTAGTGGGACAGCGGGCTCCTACAATGAGCAGTTCTTC. Its protein is CASSGTAGSYNEQFF.

The chain uses TRBV19 and TRBJ2-2; D remains ambiguous. The V and J ends lost 5 bases and 6 bases respectively, with 13 bases between them. The CDR3 has 14 amino acids. Germline V CDR1 and CDR2: LNHDA, SQIVND (reference sequence). The CDR3 bases are TGTGCCAGTAGTGAGGCCAGCTTCGCCGGGGAGCTGTTTTTT. This encodes CASSEASFAGELFF.

This chain links TRBV15 with TRBJ2-7; tentatively, D is TRBD1 (6 bases). Germline V CDR1 and CDR2: LNHNV, YYDKDF (reference sequence). The CDR3 is 13 amino acids. Deletions cut 6 bases from V and 2 bases from J, with 11 bases between. CDR3 coding DNA: TGTGCCACCAGTAGGAAGGGGGCCTACGAGCAGTACTTC. Amino acid sequence: CATSRKGAYEQYF.

In regard to this clone: Germline and junction disagree at one end, which may indicate a read error. This chain joins TRBV28 and TRBJ1-2; possible D gene TRBD1, 6 bases. Germline V gene sequence: CDR1 MDHEN, CDR2 SYDVKM. The length of the CDR3 is 14 residues. The CDR3 region is CAVRTGRGDYGYTF. CDR3 nucleotide sequence: TGTGCCGTCCGAACAGGGCGAGGTGACTATGGATACACCTTC.

V is TRBV10-2 and J is TRBJ1-3; no clear D. Deletions cut 3 bases from V and 8 bases from J, with 11 bases between. The CDR3 consists of 13 residues. Germline V CDR1 and CDR2: WSHSY, SAAADI. As DNA, the CDR3 is TGCGCCAGCAGTGAAGCTTCCCGGGACACCATATATTTT. This encodes CASSEASRDTIYF.

J is TRBJ1-1 and V is TRBV27; 7 positions match TRBD1. Germline trimming cut 6 bases from V and 1 base from J; bases unmatched to any gene: 2. From germline, CDR1 is MNHEY and CDR2 SMNVEV (reference sequence). The CDR3 covers 13 residues. CDR3 in amino acids: CASSWDRNTEAFF. The CDR3 bases are TGTGCCAGCAGCTGGGACAGGAACACTGAAGCTTTCTTT.

This sequence joins TRBV10-3 and TRBJ2-3, with a weak D call TRBD2 (5 bases). From germline, CDR1 is ENHRY and CDR2 SYGVKD. The CDR3 has 16 residues. V lost 5 bases and J lost 0, with 15 bases in between. The CDR3 spells CAISPSRGPSTDTQYF. As DNA, the CDR3 is TGTGCCATCAGTCCTAGTCGGGGTCCTAGCACAGATACGCAGTATTTT.

The gene calls are TRBV7-2 and TRBJ2-7, with TRBD2 matching 10 bases. The CDR3 has 17 residues. The trim removed 4 bases at V and 0 bases at J, leaving 9 bases unmatched. The germline CDR1 and CDR2 sequences are SGHTA and FQGNSA. In DNA, the CDR3 is TGTGCCAGCAGCTCCTCTCCCGGGACTAGCGCCTCCTACGAGCAGTACTTC. It specifies CASSSSPGTSASYEQYF.

The chain combines TRBV28 with TRBJ2-5; D is undetermined. Trimming took off 2 bases at V and 2 bases at J, with 6 bases between the two ends. Germline CDR1 and CDR2: MDHEN and SYDVKM. The CDR3 is 13 amino acids. CDR3 sequence reads: CASSLGGQETQYF. The CDR3 DNA follows: TGTGCCAGCAGTTTAGGCGGTCAAGAGACCCAGTACTTC.

The gene calls are TRBV25-1 and TRBJ2-3, with 12 bases that match TRBD2. Germline V gene data show CDR1 as MGHDK and CDR2 as SYGVNS. The CDR3 has 17 residues. After removal of 1 base from V and 0 bases from J, the junction contained 2 bases not matched to a gene. CDR3 sequence reads: CASSEWTSGNSTDTQYF. CDR3 bases: TGTGCCAGCAGTGAATGGACTAGCGGGAATAGCACAGATACGCAGTATTTT.

This rearrangement joins TRBV27 to TRBJ1-6; TRBD1 might be the D (6 bases). V was pared by 5 bases and J by 6 bases, with 23 bases between. From germline, CDR1 is MNHEY and CDR2 SMNVEV (reference sequence). The CDR3 contains 18 residues. In DNA form, the CDR3 reads TGTGCCAGCAGTCCATACAGGGCTACCCGGGCAAGTAATTCACCCCTCCACTTT. Its translation: CASSPYRATRASNSPLHF.

The chain uses TRBV7-2 and TRBJ2-5; no reliable D call. The CDR3 is 13 amino acids. V lost 1 base and J 5 bases, leaving 8 bases between the germline ends. Germline assignment: CDR1 SGHTA and CDR2 FQGNSA. The CDR3 nucleotides read TGTGCCAGCAGCTTAGTACCGGAGGAGACCCAGTACTTC. Translation gives CASSLVPEETQYF.

The gene calls are TRBV6-6 and TRBJ2-7; TRBD2 aligns across 8 bases. Trimming took 7 bases from V and 1 from J; bases not matched to a gene: 6. The germline V gene has CDR1 MNHNY and CDR2 SVGAGI (reference sequence). This CDR3 contains 14 residues. CDR3 nucleotides: TGTGCCAGCATGGAACTAGCGGATTCCTACGAGCAGTACTTC. It translates to CASMELADSYEQYF.

The chain uses TRBV9 and TRBJ2-7, with D unresolved. Germline loops: CDR1 SGDLS, CDR2 YYNGEE. The CDR3 has 15 amino acids. V was pared by 0 bases and J by 3 bases, with 13 bases between. The CDR3 coding sequence is TGTGCCAGCAGCGTAGGCCGAGACACCTACTACGAGCAGTACTTC. Translation gives CASSVGRDTYYEQYF. The full variable domain, rest sourced from reference TRBV9 and TRBJ2-7, is DSGVTQTPKHLITATGQRVTLRCSPRSGDLSVYWYQQSLDQGLQFLIQYYNGEERAKGNILERFSAQQFPDLHSELNLSSLELGDSALYFCASSVGRDTYYEQYFGPGTRLTVT.

The chain carries TRBV29-1 and TRBJ2-5; 8 bases match TRBD2. Germline loops: CDR1 SQVTM, CDR2 ANQGSEA. Unmatched junction bases numbered 4, after V lost 3 bases and J lost 4 bases. This CDR3 contains 13 residues. The chain's CDR3 is CSVEVGGAETQYF. The CDR3 DNA reads TGCAGCGTTGAGGTCGGGGGGGCAGAGACCCAGTACTTC.

This sequence joins TRBV7-9 and TRBJ2-3; TRBD1 might be the D (5 bases). Germline CDR1 is SEHNR and CDR2 is FQNEAQ (reference sequence). The CDR3 length is 16 residues. Trimming removed 5 bases at V and 0 bases at J, with 15 bases between. CDR3: CASSPQPDISTDTQYF. The CDR3 region has the DNA TGTGCCAGCAGCCCCCAGCCGGACATAAGCACAGATACGCAGTATTTT.

This clone is a singleton in its sample. This chain connects TRBV28 to TRBJ2-6; the D is unclear. CDR1 is MDHEN, CDR2 SYDVKM, per germline. Trimming left V 6 bases short and J 4 bases short, with 10 bases between. The CDR3 contains 14 residues. The chain's CDR3 is CASSSSDGANVLTF. CDR3 nucleotides: TGTGCCAGCAGCTCCAGCGACGGGGCCAACGTCCTGACTTTC.

V and J are TRBV19 and TRBJ2-6; TRBD2 is a possible D gene (5 bases). Trimming took off 5 bases at V and 4 bases at J, with 12 bases between the two ends. Germline CDR1 reads LNHDA; CDR2 reads SQIVND (reference sequence). The CDR3 covers 15 residues. The CDR3 DNA reads TGTGCCAGTAGTCCCCGAGGGTTCGGGGCCAACGTCCTGACTTTC. Protein product: CASSPRGFGANVLTF.

The chain links TRBV2 to TRBJ2-7; 11 bases line up with TRBD2. V shed 7 bases and J 7 bases; nucleotides not matched to a gene: 12. The CDR3 runs to 15 residues. The germline gives CDR1 SNHLY, CDR2 FYNNEI. Here the CDR3 reads CASTANSGRANEQYF. CDR3 DNA sequence: TGTGCCAGCACCGCTAATAGCGGGAGGGCCAATGAGCAGTACTTC.

This chain connects TRBV28 to TRBJ2-5; 12 positions agree with TRBD2. The CDR3 covers 14 residues. Germline V CDR1 and CDR2: MDHEN, SYDVKM. After removal of 6 bases from V and 9 bases from J, the junction contained 8 bases not matched to a gene. The CDR3 region is CASRPGLAGFAQYF. The DNA for the CDR3 is TGTGCCAGCAGACCCGGACTAGCGGGATTTGCCCAGTACTTC.

The CDR3 DNA sequence: TGTGCCAGCAGTGAGGTTGGGCAGCCCCAGCATTTT. Translation: CASSEVGQPQHF. The chain combines TRBV28 with TRBJ1-5; D is ambiguous. V shed 5 bases and J shed 7 bases, with 9 bases lying between them. This CDR3 comprises 12 residues. Per the germline V gene, CDR1 is MDHEN and CDR2 is SYDVKM.

This clone was observed a few times. The chain has TRBV30 and TRBJ1-4, with 9 positions matching TRBD1. Germline CDR1 reads GTSNPN; CDR2 reads SVGIG (reference sequence). The CDR3 covers 15 residues. The V and J ends lost 4 bases and 4 bases, in that order; junction bases with no gene match: 7. The CDR3 DNA reads TGTGCCTGGAATCGTGGGACAGGGATTAATGAAAAACTGTTTTTT. As protein: CAWNRGTGINEKLFF.